This TCR beta chain was sequenced during a study of OX40 agonist ivuxolimab in advanced cancers. As for the study in general: Antecedent anti-PD-1, anti-PD-L1 or anti-CTLA-4 therapy was permissible, with about 40% having received some. Among those treated, three patients had partial responses, one with hepatocellular carcinoma and two with cutaneous melanoma.

The assay was immunoSEQ multiplex PCR, and TCRdb's table has in-frame clones only and misses some. The data show around 72,000 clones, with more than 70% seen just once and 8.2% held by the top ten. Regarding this clone: Its antigen is undetermined.

Study outcomes and limitations: The study found among the lowest clonal expansion in partial responders at 0.1-3.0 mg/kg.

Sequences were derived from CD4+ or CD8+ T cells sorted from blood, sampled in a trial of the OX40 agonist ivuxolimab. This sequence was found in an adult with an advanced solid tumor such as melanoma, head and neck, liver or kidney cancer.

Here the CDR3 DNA reads TGTGCCAGCAGTTACTCTTCCGGGGGCGAAGGAGAGACCCAGTACTTC. Amino acids: CASSYSSGGEGETQYF. The V gene is TRBV6-5, the J gene TRBJ2-5, with D perhaps TRBD1 or TRBD2 (6 bases each). Trimming cost V 0 bases and J 4 bases, with 15 bases left between them. The CDR3 spans 16 residues. From germline, CDR1 is MNHEY and CDR2 SVGAGI.